The 6 T cell receptor beta chains given below trace back to one sample, sequenced in a study of high-grade serous ovarian cancer treatment subgroups. Sequenced by immunoSEQ multiplex PCR; TCRdb stores in-frame clones only, minus some. The sample has about 3,300 clones; around 74% are singletons. Tumor samples were taken before definitive surgery or chemotherapy. The sequencing input was tumor tissue. Receptors were obtained from a human donor with high-grade serous ovarian cancer.

The CDR3 loop is CASSIGAANTEAFF. In DNA form, the CDR3 reads TGTGCCAGCAGCATCGGGGCAGCCAACACTGAAGCTTTCTTT. The chain is built from TRBV7-2 and TRBJ1-1; D is perhaps TRBD1 (5 bases). Per the germline V gene, CDR1 is SGHTA and CDR2 is FQGNSA. CDR3 size: 14 residues. V lost 5 bases and J lost 2, with 12 bases in between.

The chain joins TRBV9 to TRBJ1-6; D may be TRBD1 (6 bases). Germline CDR1 SGDLS, CDR2 YYNGEE. V was trimmed by 4 bases and J by 10 bases, leaving 18 bases between them. This CDR3 comprises 15 residues. CDR3 region: CASSQVAGGHSPLHF. For the CDR3, the DNA is TGTGCCAGCAGCCAGGTTGCGGGGGGCCACTCACCCCTCCACTTT.

CDR3 bases: TGTGCCAGCAGTTTCCAGGGGAAGGTTGGCTACACCTTC. Translating it yields CASSFQGKVGYTF. The genes are TRBV6-5 and TRBJ1-2; a weak D match, TRBD1 (6 bases). Per the germline V gene, CDR1 is MNHEY and CDR2 is SVGAGI. The CDR3 spans 13 residues. V dropped 4 bases and J dropped 7 bases, with 13 bases sitting between them.

The V call is TRBV5-1, the J call TRBJ2-2; 7 bases are a match to TRBD2. From germline, CDR1 is SGHRS and CDR2 YFSETQ. V shed 5 bases and J 2 bases; nucleotides not matched to a gene: 6. This CDR3 region has 15 residues. CDR3 protein: CASSPGRTNTGELFF. The CDR3, as DNA: TGCGCCAGCAGTCCCGGGAGGACAAACACCGGGGAGCTGTTTTTT.

The chain couples TRBV7-2 to TRBJ2-3, with TRBD1 as a possible D gene (5 bases). The CDR3 totals 13 residues. Germline values: CDR1 SGHTA, CDR2 FQGNSA. Trimming shortened V by 2 bases and J by 3 bases, and 6 bases separated the two germline ends. The chain's CDR3 is CASSLQGTDTQYF. CDR3 nucleotide sequence: TGTGCCAGCAGCTTACAGGGAACAGATACGCAGTATTTT.

V is TRBV7-2 and J is TRBJ2-7, with TRBD2 as a possible D gene (5 bases). V lost 1 base, J lost 5 bases, and 12 bases lay in between. Germline V gene data show CDR1 as SGHTA and CDR2 as FQGNSA. The CDR3 length is 14 residues. The CDR3 DNA follows: TGTGCCAGCAGCTTAGACGGGATACTGGACGAGCAGTACTTC. This sequence encodes CASSLDGILDEQYF.